The present T cell receptor beta chain was sequenced within a study of CD8 T cells in Susac syndrome. About the study: At blood draw, Susac syndrome patients were therapy-naive, on corticosteroids, or on intravenous immunoglobulin alone.

For this clonotype: Its specificity is unknown.

With random hexamers, 0.5 to 1 ug RNA was reverse transcribed. Across 54 Vbeta and 13 Jbeta, immunoSEQ multiplex PCR amplified TCR beta CDR3. TCRdb ran MiXCR on the immunoSEQ multiplex PCR reads and lists one entry per CDR3 protein. The sample includes about 120,000 distinct CDR3 sequences, roughly 94% of them seen just once. The study's findings and limits: The number of individuals included in the study's TCR sequencing and HLA analysis was acknowledged as relatively small. Susac-specific public clones were found in total CD8+ and CD8+ TEMRA repertoires, numbering approximately 16 and five, respectively.

The clonotype comes from a human donor with Susac syndrome. Material for sequencing was CD8+ T cells from PBMCs.

The CDR3 nucleotides are TGTGCCACCAGCAGAGATTTCGGGGCGGACGAGCAGTACTTC. This encodes CATSRDFGADEQYF. V gene TRBV15 combines with J gene TRBJ2-7, with D perhaps TRBD1 or TRBD2 (5 bases each). V gave up 0 bases and J gave up 5 bases, with 11 bases separating them. Germline loops: CDR1 LNHNV, CDR2 YYDKDF (reference sequence). CDR3 size: 14 residues.